This is a list of T cell receptor beta chains from one sample in a study of blood T cell repertoires in COVID-19. Profiling relied on immunoSEQ multiplex PCR, and the TCRdb table lists in-frame clones only, not all of them. Seen here are fewer than 300,000 clones, 88% observed once, and the top ten hold around 0.91%. Sequencing input: peripheral blood. The receptors derive from a woman aged 40 to 49 who had recovered from COVID-19. Each CDR3 is given with its conserved first and last residue. A D gene is named only where the DNA matches it firmly. The size field is filled for only some rows; it gives once, few, many or a size class.

CDR3nt | CDR3aa | d_gene | j_gene | abundance | v_gene
TGCGCCAGCAGCTTCCGGGCAGGGTACAATGAGCAGTTCTTC | CASSFRAGYNEQFF | - | TRBJ2-1 | - | TRBV5-1
TGTGCCAGCAGTTGGGGCCCTAGCACAGATACGCAGTATTTT | CASSWGPSTDTQYF | - | TRBJ2-3 | - | TRBV27
TGCGCCAGCAGCCAAGATGGGCTAGCGGGACCACGGCAGGATACGCAGTATTTT | CASSQDGLAGPRQDTQYF | TRBD2 | TRBJ2-3 | - | TRBV4-1
TGCGCCAGCAGCCCCTGGGACAGGGGTCATTCACCCCTCCACTTT | CASSPWDRGHSPLHF | TRBD1 | TRBJ1-6 | - | TRBV4-3
TGTGCCACCCCGGGGGAGGGAATCTATGGCTACACCTTC | CATPGEGIYGYTF | - | TRBJ1-2 | - | TRBV6-6
TGTGCCACCCTTGGGCCCCGGCGCACAGATACGCAGTATTTT | CATLGPRRTDTQYF | - | TRBJ2-3 | - | TRBV15
TGCGCCAGCAGCCCGCGGGCTAGCAGCAACTACGAGCAGTACTTC | CASSPRASSNYEQYF | - | TRBJ2-7 | - | TRBV5-1
TGTGCCAGCAGCGTGGAGAGTTCCTCCTACGAGCAGTACTTC | CASSVESSSYEQYF | - | TRBJ2-7 | - | TRBV9
TGTGCCAGCAGCCGGTTGGGGGGGATTGACTATGGCTACACCTTC | CASSRLGGIDYGYTF | - | TRBJ1-2 | few | TRBV11-2
TGTGCCAGTAGTTCCGGCAAGACAGTATTGTGGAGCAATCAGCCCCAGCATTTT | CASSSGKTVLWSNQPQHF | - | TRBJ1-5 | once | TRBV19
TGTGCCAGTAGTAATCTAGGAGGGGGCGGCTATGGCTACACCTTC | CASSNLGGGGYGYTF | TRBD1 | TRBJ1-2 | - | TRBV19
TGTGCCAGCTCACCACTAGCGGCCTCCTACAATGAGCAGTTCTTC | CASSPLAASYNEQFF | - | TRBJ2-1 | - | TRBV18
TGTGCCAGCAGCTTAACGGGGAGACTAGCGGGAGGGCCAGATACGCAGTATTTT | CASSLTGRLAGGPDTQYF | TRBD2 | TRBJ2-3 | - | TRBV7-3
TGTGCCAGCAGCCCCCTCGCGGGAGGGCCCCCAGATACGCAGTATTTT | CASSPLAGGPPDTQYF | TRBD2 | TRBJ2-3 | - | TRBV7-9
TGTGCCAGTAGTATTCTTAACTATGGCTACACCTTC | CASSILNYGYTF | - | TRBJ1-2 | - | TRBV19
TGCGCCAGCAGCCAAGAGTTCAGGGGCTCTGGAAACACCATATATTTT | CASSQEFRGSGNTIYF | - | TRBJ1-3 | few | TRBV4-3
TGTGCCAGCAGCTCCGGGACAGGGTTCCCTGGGGCCAACGTCCTGACTTTC | CASSSGTGFPGANVLTF | TRBD1 | TRBJ2-6 | - | TRBV9
TGTGCCAGCAATGGGCGACAGACCAATTCACCCCTCCACTTT | CASNGRQTNSPLHF | - | TRBJ1-6 | few | TRBV25-1
TGTGCCAGCAGCTTAGGGACCGCGGGGCAGTTCTTC | CASSLGTAGQFF | - | TRBJ2-1 | - | TRBV7-2
TGTGCCAGCAGCCACCCCCTAGCGGCTAGCGGGAGGGTACGAGAGACCCAGTACTTC | CASSHPLAASGRVRETQYF | TRBD2 | TRBJ2-5 | - | TRBV6-2/TRBV6-3
TGTGCCAGCAGTGAAGTGGGGCGGGGTACCTACGAGCAGTACTTC | CASSEVGRGTYEQYF | - | TRBJ2-7 | - | TRBV6-1
TGTGCCAGCAGCTTGTCGTTTTTGGCGGGACAGGGGAAAAACTATGGCTACACCTTC | CASSLSFLAGQGKNYGYTF | TRBD1 | TRBJ1-2 | - | TRBV5-6
TGTGCCAGCTCACCGGGACTAGCGGGAGGGCCTAATCCCGACGAGCAGTACTTC | CASSPGLAGGPNPDEQYF | TRBD2 | TRBJ2-7 | - | TRBV18
TGTGCCAGCAGTTTAGCGGGGTATGGCTACACCTTC | CASSLAGYGYTF | - | TRBJ1-2 | - | TRBV28
TGTGCCAGCAGCCAAGCCAACCGGGACGGAGGACTAGCGGGAGCCACCGGGGAGCTGTTTTTT | CASSQANRDGGLAGATGELFF | TRBD2 | TRBJ2-2 | - | TRBV4-2
TGTGCCAACCACAGGGGCGTAAATGAAAAACTGTTTTTT | CANHRGVNEKLFF | TRBD1 | TRBJ1-4 | - | TRBV2
TGTGCCAGCAGAACCGGGACTAGCGGGATGGGTACGCAGTATTTT | CASRTGTSGMGTQYF | TRBD2 | TRBJ2-3 | - | TRBV3-1/TRBV3-2
TGTGCCAGCAACGATGGGGAGTTTGCTGGCTACACCTTC | CASNDGEFAGYTF | - | TRBJ1-2 | once | TRBV9
TGTGCCACCAGTAACGTCGCCCAGGGGGACAATCAGCCCCAGCATTTT | CATSNVAQGDNQPQHF | TRBD1 | TRBJ1-5 | once | TRBV24-1
TGTGCCAGCGGCCGGGAGGGGGGGACTGAAGCTTTCTTT | CASGREGGTEAFF | - | TRBJ1-1 | - | TRBV6-4
TGTGCCAGCAGCCCAGGGGCTAGCGGGACGGAGACCCAGTACTTC | CASSPGASGTETQYF | TRBD2 | TRBJ2-5 | - | TRBV13
TGTGCCACCCTGGGGGCCAAGAACACTGAAGCTTTCTTT | CATLGAKNTEAFF | - | TRBJ1-1 | - | TRBV6-5
TGTGCCAGCAGCCCCCCCCGGGTCCTAGCGGGAGGGTGGGGTGCCTACAATGAGCAGTTCTTC | CASSPPRVLAGGWGAYNEQFF | TRBD2 | TRBJ2-1 | - | TRBV9
TGCAGCGGGGCGCCCACAGATACGCAGTATTTT | CSGAPTDTQYF | - | TRBJ2-3 | - | TRBV29-1
TGTGCCAGTACCCCCGGGACTACCCAAAACTATGGCTACACCTTC | CASTPGTTQNYGYTF | - | TRBJ1-2 | - | TRBV19
TGTGCCACCAGCAGAGAGCCAGGCCCCCATTCACCCCTCCACTTT | CATSREPGPHSPLHF | - | TRBJ1-6 | few | TRBV15
TGTGCCAGCAGCCCCCAAGCGGGGACCGGGGAGCTGTTTTTT | CASSPQAGTGELFF | TRBD2 | TRBJ2-2 | - | TRBV7-2
TGTGCCACCAGCAGAGATCGGTTCGGTTTAGCGGGATTTCTGTTCTTC | CATSRDRFGLAGFLFF | TRBD2 | TRBJ2-1 | - | TRBV15
TGCAGCGTTGGTCCCGGCGGGAGGGGTACCGGGGAGCTGTTTTTT | CSVGPGGRGTGELFF | TRBD2 | TRBJ2-2 | - | TRBV29-1
TGTGCCAGTAGTAGCGGGAGGGCCGCCCGTGAAGAGACCCAGTACTTC | CASSSGRAAREETQYF | TRBD2 | TRBJ2-5 | - | TRBV19